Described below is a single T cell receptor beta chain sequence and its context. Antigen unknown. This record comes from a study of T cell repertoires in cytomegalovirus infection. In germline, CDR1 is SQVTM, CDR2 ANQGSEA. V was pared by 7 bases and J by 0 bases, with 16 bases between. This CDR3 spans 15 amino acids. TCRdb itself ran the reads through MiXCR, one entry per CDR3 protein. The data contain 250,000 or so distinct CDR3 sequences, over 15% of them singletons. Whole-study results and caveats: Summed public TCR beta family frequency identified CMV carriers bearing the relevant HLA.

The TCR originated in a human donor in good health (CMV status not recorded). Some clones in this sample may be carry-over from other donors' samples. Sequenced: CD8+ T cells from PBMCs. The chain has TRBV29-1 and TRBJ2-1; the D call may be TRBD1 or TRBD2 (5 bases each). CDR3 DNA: TGCAGCGCCGAGGGGCAGGGCAGCTCCTACAATGAGCAGTTCTTC. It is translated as CSAEGQGSSYNEQFF.